Below, one TCR beta chain is given with its context. The CDR3 length is 13 residues. CDR1 SGHAT and CDR2 FQNNGV come from the germline V gene. TCRdb passed the 5' RACE reads through MiXCR, listing each CDR3 protein once. In the table there are nearly 55,000 distinct CDR3 sequences, roughly a quarter of which are singletons. The specimen was tumor-infiltrating naive CD4+ T cells sorted from the breast tumor. Specified subset: naive CD4+ T cells, CD4+CD45RA+CD25-. The clonotype was recovered from a female donor with breast cancer. The rearrangement links TRBV11-2 to TRBJ2-1; 7 nucleotides align to TRBD1. CDR3 in DNA: TGTGCTACCAGAGGCGCAGGGGGTAATGAGCAGTTCTTC. This translates into CATRGAGGNEQFF.